This passage covers 2 T cell receptor beta chains from one sample sequenced in a study of blood T cell repertoires in COVID-19. Using immunoSEQ multiplex PCR, the repertoire was profiled, and TCRdb retains in-frame clones only, with some absent. The table has 200,000 to 300,000 clones, 85% to 90% seen once. Sequencing was performed on peripheral blood. The receptors were gathered from a woman between 40 and 50 years old who had recovered from COVID-19.

The chain joins TRBV5-1 to TRBJ1-2; 11 bases align to TRBD1. Germline trimming cut 4 bases from V and 4 bases from J; bases unmatched to any gene: 9. The CDR3 is 16 amino acids. Germline V gives CDR1 SGHRS, CDR2 YFSETQ. This chain's CDR3 is CASSPSGQGDIYGYTF. The CDR3 nucleotides are TGCGCCAGCAGCCCCTCGGGACAGGGGGATATCTATGGCTACACCTTC.

The J gene is TRBJ1-2, the V gene TRBV12-3 or TRBV12-4; D is possibly TRBD1 (5 bases). Trimming cost V 6 bases and J 7 bases, with 15 bases left between them. The CDR3 has 13 amino acids. CDR3 residues: CASSGGPEFGYTF. The DNA for the CDR3 is TGTGCCAGCAGCGGGGGACCTGAGTTTGGCTACACCTTC.